The next 14 T cell receptor beta chains were all read from a single sample in a study of sequential checkpoint blockade in melanoma. The treatment is: randomized to nivolumab then ipilimumab (arm A) or the reverse (arm B). TCRdb's table, derived via immunoSEQ multiplex PCR, lists solely in-frame clones and lacks some. The table records tens of thousands of clones, 86% of them present only once. Material: CD8+ T cells sorted from blood (inferred from file names), obtained from a patient given nivolumab and ipilimumab in sequence. The receptors stem from a human donor with melanoma.

CDR3 DNA: TGTGCCAGCAGCCGAACGTTTTGGACCAACGAGGGCAATGAGCAGTTCTTC. Its protein product is CASSRTFWTNEGNEQFF. The gene calls are TRBV13 and TRBJ2-1; D is possibly TRBD2 (5 bases). The CDR3 has 17 amino acids. The germline gives CDR1 PRHDT, CDR2 FYEKMQ (reference sequence). V dropped 5 bases and J dropped 6 bases, with 23 bases sitting between them.

The rearrangement links TRBV2 to TRBJ2-7, with D possibly TRBD2 on 6 matching bases. V gave up 6 bases and J gave up 1 base, with 10 bases separating them. There are 13 residues in the CDR3. Per germline, CDR1 SNHLY and CDR2 FYNNEI. As DNA, the CDR3 is TGTGCCAGCAGCTCGGGACTGTCCTACGAGCAGTACGTC. Protein product: CASSSGLSYEQYV.

This clone was detected once. The chain links TRBV19 to TRBJ1-2; TRBD1 agrees at 7 bases. The V and J ends lost 8 bases and 1 base, in that order; junction bases with no gene match: 4. Germline V gives CDR1 LNHDA, CDR2 SQIVND (reference sequence). The CDR3 has 13 amino acids. For the CDR3, the DNA is TGTGCCAGTCGGGACAGCCTTAACTATGGCTACACCTTC. Encoded protein: CASRDSLNYGYTF.

This clone was observed a few times. V is TRBV7-9 and J is TRBJ2-7; D perhaps matches TRBD2 (6 bases). Trimming removed 2 bases from V and 6 bases from J, with 14 bases in between. The CDR3 runs to 14 residues. CDR1 SEHNR and CDR2 FQNEAQ come from the germline V gene (reference sequence). The CDR3 nucleotides are TGTGCCAGCAGCTTAACCCCACAGGAGGGCGAGCAGTACTTC. It yields the protein CASSLTPQEGEQYF.

This CDR3 reads CASTPGLAGSEFF. The CDR3 DNA reads TGCGCCAGCACTCCGGGACTAGCGGGTTCGGAGTTCTTC. The J gene is TRBJ2-1, the V gene TRBV4-1, with TRBD2 matching 12 bases. V lost 7 bases and J lost 14; bases outside the gene matches: 9. The CDR3 consists of 13 residues. From germline, CDR1 is MGHRA and CDR2 YSYEKL.

This chain uses TRBV4-1 with TRBJ2-7; D is unclear. Germline V gene data show CDR1 as MGHRA and CDR2 as YSYEKL. CDR3 length: 16 amino acids. V was trimmed by 1 base and J by 2 bases, leaving 15 bases between them. The CDR3 nucleotides are TGCGCCAGCAGCCAAGCCTCGGTAGCCTCCACCTACGAGCAGTACTTC. Translated, it gives CASSQASVASTYEQYF.

The J gene is TRBJ1-5, the V gene TRBV25-1; D is uncertain. Germline V gene lookup returns CDR1 MGHDK and CDR2 SYGVNS. This CDR3 contains 13 residues. Trimming took 2 bases from V and 4 from J, leaving 6 bases between them. CDR3 protein: CASSETGNQPQHF. CDR3 sequence (DNA): TGTGCCAGCAGTGAAACGGGGAATCAGCCCCAGCATTTT.

This clone has just a few counts. The chain uses TRBV5-1 and TRBJ1-2; D ambiguous. V shed 0 bases and J shed 4 bases, with 10 bases lying between them. The CDR3 has 14 amino acids. Germline V lookup: CDR1 SGHRS, CDR2 YFSETQ. The CDR3: CASSLGRPGYGYTF. CDR3 DNA: TGCGCCAGCAGCTTGGGCAGGCCAGGCTATGGCTACACCTTC. The full variable domain, its missing parts supplied by reference TRBV5-1 and TRBJ1-2, is KAGVTQTPRYLIKTRGQQVTLSCSPISGHRSVSWYQQTPGQGLQFLFEYFSETQRNKGNFPGRFSGRQFSNSRSEMNVSTLELGDSALYLCASSLGRPGYGYTFGSGTRLTVV.

This clone has only a few counts. The CDR3: CASSRGEGLGEKLFF. As DNA, the CDR3 is TGTGCCAGCAGCCGTGGGGAGGGGCTCGGTGAAAAACTGTTTTTT. The chain recombines TRBV5-8 with TRBJ1-4, with a possible D match to TRBD1 (5 bases). The V gene's germline CDR1 is SGHTS and CDR2 YDEGEE. The CDR3 runs 15 residues. Trimming took 4 bases from V and 7 from J, leaving 17 bases between them.

The V call is TRBV27, the J call TRBJ2-3, with TRBD1 matching 8 bases. Germline assignment: CDR1 MNHEY and CDR2 SMNVEV (reference sequence). The CDR3 has 17 residues. V trimming: 1 base; J trimming: 0 bases; junction bases outside the gene matches: 6. The DNA for the CDR3 is TGTGCCAGCAGTTTATATGCAGGGGGCCCGAGCACAGATACGCAGTATTTT. This sequence encodes CASSLYAGGPSTDTQYF.

The rearrangement links TRBV7-3 to TRBJ2-1; a weak D match, TRBD1 (5 bases). This CDR3 has 12 residues. V was pared by 3 bases and J by 9 bases, with 9 bases between. CDR1 and CDR2 from the germline V gene are SGHTA and FQGTGA. The CDR3 DNA follows: TGTGCCAGCAGCTTCGACAGAAGTGAGCAGTTCTTC. Protein: CASSFDRSEQFF.

The chain links TRBV19 to TRBJ1-5; D is perhaps TRBD1 (6 bases). CDR3 length equals 15 residues. V was clipped by 2 bases and J by 0 bases, with 8 bases between them. The germline gives CDR1 LNHDA, CDR2 SQIVND (reference sequence). The CDR3, as DNA: TGTGCCAGTAGTATAAGGACAGATAGCAATCAGCCCCAGCATTTT. Protein sequence: CASSIRTDSNQPQHF.

The rearrangement joins TRBV7-7 to TRBJ2-1, with 10 bases identical to TRBD2. V dropped 1 base and J dropped 9; count of bases not matched to a gene: 3. CDR3 length: 14 residues. From germline, CDR1 is SSHAT and CDR2 FNYEAQ (reference sequence). The CDR3 region is CASSLGAGGGEQFF. CDR3 sequence (DNA): TGTGCCAGCAGCTTAGGAGCGGGAGGGGGTGAGCAGTTCTTC.

The chain joins TRBV19 to TRBJ1-4; unclear D gene. The germline V and J ends were trimmed by 9 bases and 7 bases, with 15 bases remaining between them. The CDR3 contains 13 residues. CDR1 and CDR2 from the germline V gene are LNHDA and SQIVND (reference sequence). In DNA, the CDR3 is TGTGCCAGCCTCCCTTTTACAGCTGAAAAACTGTTTTTT. This codes for CASLPFTAEKLFF.